Presented here are 29 T cell receptor beta chains from one specimen sequenced in a study of regulatory T cells in long-lasting Graves disease (dated by TCRdb to about 2021). What this sample's time point label stands for: newly diagnosed GD, antithyroid drugs for less than 3 months. RNA was extracted from PBMCs in TRIzol for both TCR sequencing and RNA sequencing. Library preparation employed multiplex PCR. Instrument used: Illumina HiSeq 4000. To build TCR beta libraries, CDR3 regions were amplified by Arm-PCR using iRepertoire HTBI primers. TCRdb handled the public reads itself, with Q25 trimming in fastp and clone calling in MiXCR, and kept productive beta chains. Each entry merges the rows of one CDR3 protein and shows their most common DNA and genes. This sample lists approximately 270,000 distinct CDR3 sequences; around 18% were detected once. The top ten constitute around 13% of the sample.

This sample also appeared in a second study, on T cells in Graves' hyperthyroidism and ophthalmopathy.

This specimen consisted of peripheral blood mononuclear cells (PBMCs), obtained at new diagnosis, from a patient treated with antithyroid drugs. The receptors originated from a woman in her thirties with Graves disease. Donor details come from another sample of the same person, matched by shared clones.

Concerning this clonotype itself: This could be a read error, since a much larger clone is one nucleotide away. The chain links TRBV6-1 to TRBJ2-3, with D uncertain. Germline lookup yields CDR1 MNHNS and CDR2 SASEGT. The CDR3 extends over 11 amino acids. Trimming took off 6 bases at V and 2 bases at J, with 3 bases between the two ends. In DNA, the CDR3 is TGTGCCAGCAGAGACACAGATACGCAGTATTTT. This codes for CASRDTDTQYF.

This clonotype has a count of ten or more. The V and J genes are TRBV7-2 and TRBJ1-5; 8 nucleotides line up with TRBD1. This CDR3 region has 15 residues. The germline V gene has CDR1 SGHTA and CDR2 FQGNSA. The J segment lost 3 bases and the V segment lost 5 bases, leaving 6 bases of the junction unmatched. The CDR3 DNA reads as TGTGCCAGCAGCCGTGGGACAGGAGTCAATCAGCCCCAGCATTTT. Translated: CASSRGTGVNQPQHF.

This clonotype was counted ten times or more. The rearrangement uses TRBV18 and TRBJ2-1; D possibly corresponds to TRBD1 (5 bases). The CDR3 has 17 residues. Trimming cost V 3 bases and J 0 bases, with 15 bases left between them. Germline-derived CDR1 and CDR2 are KGHSH and LQKENI. CDR3 in DNA: TGTGCCAGCTCACCTAATATGGGGCTCGACTCCTACAATGAGCAGTTCTTC. It encodes CASSPNMGLDSYNEQFF.

This clonotype was seen at least ten times. The chain is built from TRBV7-2 and TRBJ2-3, with D possibly being TRBD1 or TRBD2 (5 bases each). Germline loops: CDR1 SGHTA, CDR2 FQGNSA. The CDR3 is made up of 18 amino acids. The V gene lost 1 base and the J gene lost 1 base, with 18 bases spanning the gap. CDR3 residues: CASSLVIRGPRGTDTQYF. The DNA of the CDR3 is TGTGCCAGCAGCTTAGTCATTCGGGGCCCTCGCGGCACAGATACGCAGTATTTT.

This clonotype was recorded many times. The V call is TRBV15, the J call TRBJ2-5; unclear D gene. The CDR3 contains 13 residues. Trimming took 6 bases from V and 0 from J, leaving 8 bases between them. Looked up from germline, CDR1 is LNHNV and CDR2 is YYDKDF (reference sequence). CDR3 region: CATSRQYQETQYF. The CDR3 bases are TGTGCCACCAGTCGTCAGTACCAAGAGACCCAGTACTTC.

This clonotype was detected many times. V and J are TRBV7-2 and TRBJ1-1, with a possible D match to TRBD1 (6 bases). With 1 base removed from V and 9 bases from J, the gap between germline ends came to 9 bases. The CDR3 totals 12 residues. Germline CDR1 is SGHTA and CDR2 is FQGNSA. CDR3 amino acids: CASSLDRVKAFF. DNA of the CDR3: TGTGCCAGCAGCTTAGACAGGGTTAAAGCTTTCTTT.

This clonotype was detected many times. V gene TRBV10-3 combines with J gene TRBJ1-4; TRBD1 agrees at 9 bases. After removal of 1 base from V and 5 bases from J, the junction contained 2 bases not matched to a gene. The CDR3 spans 15 residues. Germline V CDR1 and CDR2: ENHRY, SYGVKD. CDR3: CAISEFGTGNEKLFF. CDR3 sequence (DNA): TGTGCCATCAGTGAGTTCGGGACAGGGAATGAAAAACTGTTTTTT.

The table lists this clonotype with a few counts. V and J are TRBV25-1 and TRBJ2-1; 9 nucleotides line up with TRBD2. From germline, CDR1 is MGHDK and CDR2 SYGVNS. The CDR3 length is 16 residues. The V segment lost 1 base and the J segment 4 bases; nucleotides outside the gene matches: 5. CDR3 sequence reads: CASSELQRGVYNEQFF. CDR3 DNA sequence: TGTGCCAGCAGTGAATTGCAGCGGGGGGTTTACAATGAGCAGTTCTTC.

As for this clonotype: Since a far larger clone is one base different, this is likely a read error. The V gene is TRBV5-1, the J gene TRBJ2-3; 9 bases fit TRBD2. The J call is doubtful: the DNA matches TRBJ2-7 better. This CDR3 is 14 amino acids long. CDR1 is SGHRS, CDR2 YFSETQ, per germline. The DNA of the CDR3 is TGCGCCAGCAGCTCTAGCGGGGACACCTACGAGCAGTACTTC. This translates into CASSSSGDTYEQYF.

This clonotype was seen repeatedly, ten times or more. The chain is built from TRBV5-1 and TRBJ1-6; tentatively, D is TRBD1 (6 bases). CDR1 and CDR2 (germline): SGHRS, YFSETQ. CDR3 size: 15 residues. V was cut by 0 bases and J by 7 bases, with 11 bases left in between. CDR3 DNA: TGCGCCAGCAGCTTGGAGGGAGGGGGGAATTCACCCCTCCACTTT. Translating it yields CASSLEGGGNSPLHF. The full variable domain, with the rest looked up from reference TRBV5-1 and TRBJ1-6, is KAGVTQTPRYLIKTRGQQVTLSCSPISGHRSVSWYQQTPGQGLQFLFEYFSETQRNKGNFPGRFSGRQFSNSRSEMNVSTLELGDSALYLCASSLEGGGNSPLHFGNGTRLTVT.

This clonotype was detected ten times or more. The chain is built from TRBV12-3 or TRBV12-4 and TRBJ2-7; 7 nucleotides match TRBD1. This CDR3 is 12 amino acids long. J lost 6 bases, V lost 3 bases, and 2 bases had no gene match. The CDR3, as DNA: TGTGCCAGCAGTTTGACAGGGTTCGAGCAGTACTTC. Translated: CASSLTGFEQYF.

Ten or more counts support this clonotype. V usage is TRBV29-1 and J usage is TRBJ1-2; D remains unclear. Germline V gene lookup returns CDR1 SQVTM and CDR2 ANQGSEA. CDR3 length: 12 residues. V shed 6 bases and J shed 1 base, with 9 bases lying between them. In DNA, the CDR3 is TGCAGCGTGCCGAGCTTTAACTATGGCTACACCTTC. It specifies CSVPSFNYGYTF. Full variable domain (remainder filled in from reference TRBV29-1 and TRBJ1-2): SAVISQKPSRDICQRGTSLTIQCQVDSQVTMMFWYRQQPGQSLTLIATANQGSEATYESGFVIDKFPISRPNLTFSTLTVSNMSPEDSSIYLCSVPSFNYGYTFGSGTRLTVV.

This clonotype has at least ten counts. V is TRBV5-4 and J is TRBJ1-6; unclear D gene. Germline-derived CDR1 and CDR2 are SGHNT and YYREEE (reference sequence). The CDR3 covers 17 residues. V was pared by 0 bases and J by 7 bases, with 17 bases between. CDR3 coding DNA: TGTGCCAGCAGCTTGGAGTTCGATCAGGCCGACAATTCACCCCTCCACTTT. It is translated as CASSLEFDQADNSPLHF.

The rearrangement links TRBV7-8 to TRBJ2-4; tentative D call: TRBD2 (6 bases). The DNA end is more similar to TRBJ2-5, so the J call may be wrong. This CDR3 contains 15 residues. Germline CDR1 SGHVS, CDR2 FQNEAQ. The CDR3 spells CASSLTGTSGKTQYF. CDR3 nucleotides: TGTGCCAGCAGCCTAACCGGGACTTCGGGGAAGACCCAGTACTTC.

This clonotype was recorded at least ten times. The chain carries TRBV12-3 or TRBV12-4 and TRBJ1-2; perhaps TRBD1 as D (5 bases). V was trimmed by 3 bases and J by 6 bases, leaving 17 bases between them. The CDR3 is 15 amino acids. The CDR3 reads CASSFSSQGRNGYTF. The CDR3 DNA follows: TGTGCCAGCAGTTTTAGTAGTCAGGGAAGGAATGGCTACACCTTC.

This clonotype was observed a handful of times. The V and J genes are TRBV14 and TRBJ2-3; 7 positions match TRBD2. The J segment lost 4 bases and the V segment lost 4 bases, leaving 14 bases of the junction unmatched. Germline V gene lookup returns CDR1 SGHDN and CDR2 FVKESK. The CDR3 runs 17 residues. The CDR3 spells CASSRSSGTKYSDTQYF. The CDR3 DNA is TGTGCCAGCAGCCGCTCCTCCGGGACTAAATATTCAGATACGCAGTATTTT.

This clonotype has at least ten counts. The rearrangement joins TRBV12-3 or TRBV12-4 to TRBJ1-1, with D tentatively TRBD1 (5 bases). V lost 2 bases and J 12 bases, leaving 19 bases between the germline ends. CDR3 length: 14 residues. CDR3 in amino acids: CASSLSQGGTESFF. The CDR3 DNA follows: TGTGCCAGCAGTTTATCGCAGGGCGGGACTGAGTCTTTCTTT.

This clonotype was seen at least ten times. The rearrangement links TRBV7-9 to TRBJ1-4; TRBD1 might be the D (5 bases). V lost 5 bases to trimming and J lost 5 bases, with 12 bases between them. The CDR3 contains 14 residues. Germline CDR1 is SEHNR and CDR2 is FQNEAQ (reference sequence). The CDR3 DNA is TGTGCCAGCAGCCCACAGGTAGAAAATGAAAAACTGTTTTTT. Its protein product is CASSPQVENEKLFF.

This clonotype was recorded at least ten times. The germline gene is not matched at one end of the junction; a read error may be the cause. The chain carries TRBV4-1 and TRBJ1-1; D gene ambiguous. Germline CDR1 is MGHRA and CDR2 is YSYEKL. The CDR3 is 15 amino acids. The CDR3 protein is CASSQDRWIGTVAFF. CDR3 nucleotide sequence: TGCGCCAGCAGCCAAGATCGGTGGATTGGCACTGTAGCTTTCTTT.

This clonotype was picked up many times. CDR3 protein: CASSLSSSSAATADTQYF. CDR3 sequence (DNA): TGTGCCAGCAGCTTATCTTCATCTTCGGCGGCTACCGCAGATACGCAGTATTTT. J is TRBJ2-3 and V is TRBV7-9; D unresolved. The CDR3 has 18 amino acids. Germline CDR1 and CDR2: SEHNR and FQNEAQ (reference sequence). The germline V and J ends were trimmed by 2 bases and 4 bases, with 22 bases remaining between them.

This clonotype was recorded at least ten times. This chain joins TRBV29-1 and TRBJ1-2; the match to TRBD1 covers 12 bases. Germline V gene sequence: CDR1 SQVTM, CDR2 ANQGSEA. J was trimmed by 3 bases and V by 1 base; bases with no gene match: 6. This CDR3 has 16 residues. The CDR3 DNA sequence: TGCAGCGTTGAAGGGGACAGGGGGCGAGGTGACTATGGCTACACCTTC. Residues: CSVEGDRGRGDYGYTF.

This clonotype was recorded only once. The chain couples TRBV25-1 to TRBJ1-6; D unresolved. Per germline, CDR1 MGHDK and CDR2 SYGVNS. The CDR3 totals 19 residues. The V gene lost 0 bases and the J gene lost 2 bases, with 17 bases spanning the gap. CDR3 DNA sequence: TGTGCCAGCAGTGAATATATTACGGGATTCCACCCCTATAATTCACCCCTCCACTTT. Its protein is CASSEYITGFHPYNSPLHF.

This clonotype appeared many times. The rearrangement joins TRBV7-2 to TRBJ2-7; 8 bases map to TRBD2. CDR3 length equals 14 residues. The germline gives CDR1 SGHTA, CDR2 FQGNSA. V was clipped by 6 bases and J by 0 bases; unmatched bases: 4. CDR3: CASRSGGASYEQYF. The CDR3 DNA reads as TGTGCCAGCAGGTCGGGGGGGGCCTCCTACGAGCAGTACTTC.

The sample holds many counts of this clonotype. CDR3: CASTSGAVQETQYF. The CDR3 DNA is TGTGCCAGCACCTCAGGGGCGGTCCAAGAGACCCAGTACTTC. V usage is TRBV3-1 and J usage is TRBJ2-5, with D tentatively TRBD1 (6 bases). CDR3 length: 14 amino acids. V was clipped by 7 bases and J by 1 base, with 13 bases between them. Germline assignment: CDR1 LGHDT and CDR2 YNNKEL (reference sequence).

Ten or more counts support this clonotype. The rearrangement joins TRBV7-9 to TRBJ2-1; 8 nucleotides line up with TRBD1. The length of the CDR3 is 16 residues. Unmatched junction bases numbered 8, after V lost 1 base and J lost 6 bases. From germline, CDR1 is SEHNR and CDR2 FQNEAQ (reference sequence). CDR3 residues: CASSLGRGQEVNEQFF. As DNA, the CDR3 is TGTGCCAGCAGCTTAGGGAGGGGACAGGAGGTCAATGAGCAGTTCTTC.

This clonotype has a single count. The CDR3 DNA follows: TGTGCCAGCAGTGCCGGACTAGCGGGAATAAATGAGCAGTTCTTC. This gives the protein CASSAGLAGINEQFF. The J gene is TRBJ2-1, the V gene TRBV6-1, with 12 bases matching TRBD2. Germline lookup yields CDR1 MNHNS and CDR2 SASEGT. This CDR3 has 15 residues. The trim removed 4 bases at V and 7 bases at J, leaving 5 bases unmatched.

This clonotype was seen repeatedly, ten times or more. This rearrangement joins TRBV20-1 to TRBJ1-1; 8 bases line up with TRBD1. Per germline, CDR1 DFQATT and CDR2 SNEGSKA (reference sequence). CDR3 size: 15 residues. The ends lost 5 bases at V and 2 bases at J; junction bases unmatched: 10. The CDR3 reads CSALDRDRINTEAFF. In nucleotides, the CDR3 is TGCAGTGCTCTGGACCGGGACAGGATAAACACTGAAGCTTTCTTT.

This clonotype has ten or more counts. The genes are TRBV20-1 and TRBJ2-5, with 12 nucleotides matching TRBD2. The J segment lost 4 bases and the V segment lost 3 bases, leaving 6 bases of the junction unmatched. CDR3 length equals 15 residues. CDR1 and CDR2 (germline): DFQATT, SNEGSKA (reference sequence). The CDR3 loop is CSASLTSGGRETQYF. The CDR3 DNA sequence: TGCAGTGCTAGCCTGACTAGCGGGGGAAGAGAGACCCAGTACTTC.

The chain uses TRBV12-3 or TRBV12-4 and TRBJ2-5; D is possibly TRBD1 (5 bases). The CDR3 contains 16 residues. With 6 bases removed from V and 5 bases from J, the gap between germline ends came to 22 bases. CDR3 DNA: TGTGCCAGCAGCCCAGGAAAGGGGTTCGGTGCGGAGACCCAGTACTTC. This translates into CASSPGKGFGAETQYF.